This TCR beta chain was captured by sequencing in a study of T-cell reconstitution after alpha-beta-depleted transplantation in children. Findings of the study overall: The origin of alpha-beta T cells about two months after transplant was reportedly several hundred expanded graft clones. The main origin of T-cell counts and diversity one year after transplant was newly produced T cells. For some patients, TCRbeta diversity was high at day 60 because of recipient T cells and thymic progenitors that survived.

Germline V gene sequence: CDR1 DFQATT, CDR2 SNEGSKA (reference sequence). With 0 bases removed from V and 5 bases from J, the gap between germline ends came to 10 bases. The CDR3 covers 14 residues. Unique molecular identifiers were incorporated into the prepared TCRbeta library. TCRdb passed the PCR reads through MiXCR, listing each CDR3 protein once. The table shows about 540,000 distinct CDR3 sequences, with roughly a quarter occurring only once. This clonotype came up once. No antigen is known for it. The chain carries TRBV20-1 and TRBJ2-2; D remains unclear. The source material was PBMCs, sampled before TCRalphabeta/CD19-depleted stem cell transplant. This TCR was recovered from a boy younger than two with Wiskott-Aldrich syndrome, due to receive a stem cell transplant. CDR3 in amino acids: CSARERRKTGELFF. The CDR3 coding sequence is TGCAGTGCTAGAGAACGACGGAAGACCGGGGAGCTGTTTTTT.